This T cell receptor (beta chain) appears in the sequencing data of a study of blood T cell repertoires in COVID-19. About the research overall: COVID-19 samples from acute and convalescent phases originated in the United States, Italy and Spain. T cells, B-cell-depleted T cells, or PBMCs supplied cDNA or gDNA.

Per the original methods: It was from reference gene primer amplification that nucleated cell counts were estimated. Measured with immunoSEQ multiplex PCR; TCRdb has only the in-frame clones, and not every one. The V and J calls and clone size are taken from that table; D and trimming were inferred from the DNA. The sample shows about 100,000 clones, 91% of them seen only once. CDR3 size: 12 residues. Trimming cost V 3 bases and J 6 bases, with 8 bases left between them. This TCR came from a man aged 50-59 years with active COVID-19. What was sequenced was peripheral blood. This chain links TRBV12-3 or TRBV12-4 with TRBJ1-2; D is possibly TRBD1 (5 bases). The CDR3 loop is CASSFQGHGYTF. CDR3 sequence (DNA): TGTGCCAGCAGTTTCCAGGGTCATGGCTACACCTTC.